This T cell receptor (beta chain) was captured in a study of cytomegalovirus exposure and HLA in healthy donors. CDR1 and CDR2 (germline): SGHNT, YYREEE (reference sequence). Trimming took off 1 base at V and 8 bases at J, with 18 bases between the two ends. The CDR3 extends over 15 amino acids. A multiplex PCR was run with 60 Vbeta primers and 13 Jbeta primers. The protocol was immunoSEQ multiplex PCR, while the TCRdb copy is restricted to in-frame clones and leaves out a portion. Across roughly 120,000 clones, the top ten clones capture approximately 6.8% of the sample. With regard to this clone: Its antigen is currently unknown.

Study results and caveats: Apart from CMV serostatus, no immune exposure information was available. The study dropped some indistinguishable V segments, TRBV6-2 and TRBV6-3 among them. Most subjects' HLA-A and HLA-B alleles were reportedly predicted from TCR beta sequences.

The chain employs TRBV5-4 and TRBJ1-2, with D unresolved. The sequenced sample consisted of PBMCs. The sequence was collected from a man aged 40-50 years in good health and CMV-seropositive. The CDR3: CASSLLGWERWGYTF. Here the CDR3 DNA reads TGTGCCAGCAGCTTGTTAGGGTGGGAGCGTTGGGGCTACACCTTC.